The clone carrying this T cell receptor beta chain was observed at least ten times. The data were obtained in a study of T cells in Graves' hyperthyroidism and ophthalmopathy. About the research overall: Upon initial diagnosis and before any treatment, peripheral blood was collected.

The V gene end was trimmed by 0 bases and the J gene end by 4 bases; junction bases not matched to a gene: 9. Germline V gives CDR1 DFQATT, CDR2 SNEGSKA (reference sequence). The CDR3 is 16 amino acids. RNA transcripts gave rise to amplified TCR beta CDR3 regions. The primer set for the first-round RT-PCR of the TCR CDR3 was HTBI. TCRdb ran MiXCR on the multiplex PCR reads and lists one entry per CDR3 protein. The sample holds hundreds of thousands of distinct CDR3 sequences, roughly 14% seen once. Specimen: blood. This clonotype was sampled from a man between 18 and 35 years old with Graves' ophthalmopathy. This chain joins TRBV20-1 and TRBJ2-5; 9 nucleotides match TRBD1. In DNA form, the CDR3 reads TGCAGTGCTAGAGATCCCCTTACAGGGGGCGTAGAGACCCAGTACTTC. Its translation is CSARDPLTGGVETQYF.